One and the same sample provided the 5 T cell receptor beta chains below, sequenced in a study of T cell changes during pregnancy in multiple sclerosis. Sequencing used immunoSEQ multiplex PCR; TCRdb keeps in-frame clones, though not all of them. The data contain roughly 30,000 clones, approximately 91% of them singletons. Sample: CD4+ T cells from peripheral blood mononuclear cells, taken in the first trimester of pregnancy. The source is a female donor in good health, enrolled as a control in a pregnancy study.

V is TRBV6-8 and J is TRBJ1-6; 7 nucleotides line up with TRBD1. There are 15 residues in the CDR3. With V trimmed by 6 bases and J by 6 bases, 8 bases remained unmatched. From germline, CDR1 is MNHGY and CDR2 SAAAGT. CDR3 protein: CASRDRTQGNSPLHF. CDR3 in DNA: TGTGCCAGCAGGGACAGGACACAGGGTAATTCACCCCTCCACTTT.

The chain employs TRBV21-1 and TRBJ2-4; the table's D gene call, TRBD1, was not cross checked with the DNA. TRBV21-1 is an annotated pseudogene. This CDR3 contains 13 residues. CDR3 protein: CASKTLAKNIQYF. DNA of the CDR3: TGTGCCAGCAAGACATTAGCCAAAAACATTCAGTACTTC.

CDR3 sequence reads: CASSSTGGGEAFF. The CDR3 coding sequence is TGTGCCAGCAGCTCCACAGGGGGGGGTGAAGCTTTCTTT. This chain links TRBV7-3 with TRBJ1-1; 8 bases fit TRBD1. Germline values: CDR1 SGHTA, CDR2 FQGTGA. V lost 4 bases, J lost 7 bases, and 5 bases stayed unmatched. CDR3 length: 13 amino acids.

The chain uses TRBV19 and TRBJ1-2; a possible D gene is TRBD1 (6 bases). Trimming pared 4 bases from V and 6 bases from J, leaving 9 bases between. The CDR3 length is 12 residues. Germline CDR1 is LNHDA and CDR2 is SQIVND (reference sequence). The CDR3 region is CASSKQGHGYTF. In DNA form, the CDR3 reads TGTGCCAGTAGTAAACAGGGCCATGGCTACACCTTC.

This chain connects TRBV28 to TRBJ2-7; 9 bases match TRBD1. Per the germline V gene, CDR1 is MDHEN and CDR2 is SYDVKM. The CDR3 totals 15 residues. The V segment lost 6 bases and the J segment 2 bases; nucleotides outside the gene matches: 8. Here the CDR3 reads CASSPTGGGTYEQYF. The DNA of the CDR3 is TGTGCCAGCAGCCCAACAGGGGGCGGAACCTACGAGCAGTACTTC.